A single sample is the source of the 25 T cell receptor beta chains below, sequenced in a study of Graves' ophthalmopathy and Graves' hyperthyroidism. Beta-chain TCR CDR3 regions were amplified from RNA transcripts. The first-round RT-PCR employed HTBI primers together with the Qiagen OneStep RT-PCR kit. A multiplex PCR was then performed as the second round. TCRdb recomputed calls from the multiplex PCR reads with MiXCR, one row per CDR3 protein. The data show 170,000 or so distinct CDR3 sequences, with approximately 40% seen just once and under 6.5% held by the top ten. Sequencing used peripheral blood. The receptors come from a woman aged 40 to 50 with Graves' ophthalmopathy.

This clonotype was detected many times. The CDR3 is CAANPGRAGQPQHF. CDR3 DNA sequence: TGTGCCGCCAACCCCGGCAGAGCTGGTCAGCCCCAGCATTTT. The rearrangement uses TRBV28 and TRBJ1-5; D is uncertain. CDR3 length: 14 amino acids. Germline V gene sequence: CDR1 MDHEN, CDR2 SYDVKM. Trimming pared 11 bases from V and 6 bases from J, leaving 20 bases between. Full variable domain (rest looked up from reference TRBV28 and TRBJ1-5): DVKVTQSSRYLVKRTGEKVFLECVQDMDHENMFWYRQDPGLGLRLIYFSYDVKMKEKGDIPEGYSVSREKKERFSLILESASTNQTSMYLCAANPGRAGQPQHFGDGTRLSIL.

The table lists this clonotype with a few counts. The genes are TRBV4-3 and TRBJ2-2; tentative D call: TRBD1 (5 bases). The CDR3 is made up of 13 amino acids. CDR1 and CDR2 (germline): LGHNA, YSLEER. The germline V and J ends were trimmed by 4 bases and 7 bases, with 10 bases remaining between them. CDR3 residues: CASSPRAGGELFF. The DNA of the CDR3 is TGCGCCAGCAGCCCCAGGGCTGGCGGGGAGCTGTTTTTT.

This chain joins TRBV6-2 or TRBV6-3 and TRBJ2-7, with 8 positions matching TRBD2. CDR1 is MNHEY, CDR2 SVGEGT, per germline. With V trimmed by 8 bases and J by 6 bases, 18 bases remained unmatched. The CDR3 extends over 16 amino acids. CDR3 protein: CASGPIKAGASGEQYF. The CDR3 DNA sequence: TGTGCCAGCGGACCCATAAAAGCGGGAGCCTCGGGCGAGCAGTACTTC.

In this sample, this clonotype turned up many times. The chain recombines TRBV20-1 with TRBJ1-5, with a weak D call TRBD1 (5 bases). The V and J ends lost 4 bases and 0 bases respectively, with 7 bases between them. The CDR3 covers 13 residues. Germline CDR1 and CDR2: DFQATT and SNEGSKA (reference sequence). CDR3 nucleotide sequence: TGCAGTGCTAAAGGGACTAGCAATCAGCCCCAGCATTTT. Encoded protein: CSAKGTSNQPQHF.

The rearrangement uses TRBV28 and TRBJ1-6; no clear D gene. In germline, CDR1 is MDHEN, CDR2 SYDVKM. V was pared by 7 bases and J by 7 bases, with 14 bases between. The CDR3 is 14 residues long. The CDR3 protein is CASTGTWRNSPLHF. The CDR3 DNA is TGTGCCAGCACCGGAACCTGGCGGAATTCACCCCTCCACTTT.

The chain links TRBV6-5 to TRBJ2-7; 7 positions match TRBD1. Trimming at V came to 2 bases and at J to 6 bases, leaving 13 bases not matched to a gene. This CDR3 is 16 amino acids long. Germline lookup yields CDR1 MNHEY and CDR2 SVGAGI. The CDR3 loop is CASSYGSGTVLLEQYF. The CDR3 nucleotides read TGTGCCAGCAGTTACGGATCCGGGACAGTCCTACTCGAGCAGTACTTC.

This clonotype was seen many times. The chain links TRBV6-5 to TRBJ1-3; weak D call: TRBD1 (6 bases). V lost 6 bases and J lost 0, with 12 bases in between. CDR3 size: 15 residues. Germline V gene data show CDR1 as MNHEY and CDR2 as SVGAGI. The CDR3 sequence is CASRRQALSGNTIYF. The CDR3 nucleotides read TGTGCCAGCAGGAGACAGGCGCTCTCTGGAAACACCATATATTTT.

The rearrangement joins TRBV7-2 to TRBJ2-7; 9 positions agree with TRBD1. Germline V gives CDR1 SGHTA, CDR2 FQGNSA. The junction had 9 bases not matched to a gene; V was cut back by 4 bases and J by 5 bases. The CDR3 spans 15 residues. CDR3 in amino acids: CASSSTGGRNDEQYF. The DNA for the CDR3 is TGTGCCAGCAGCTCAACAGGGGGCCGTAACGACGAGCAGTACTTC. Full variable domain (missing parts from reference TRBV7-2 and TRBJ2-7): GAGVSQSPSNKVTEKGKDVELRCDPISGHTALYWYRQSLGQGLEFLIYFQGNSAPDKSGLPSDRFSAERTGGSVSTLTIQRTQQEDSAVYLCASSSTGGRNDEQYFGPGTRLTVT.

This clonotype has a handful of counts. This chain connects TRBV6-5 to TRBJ2-5; D is unresolved. The CDR3 has 13 residues. The germline gives CDR1 MNHEY, CDR2 SVGAGI. The V end lost 3 bases, the J end lost 2 bases, and 7 bases lay between the germline ends. The CDR3 sequence: CASSYGRQETQYF. CDR3 coding DNA: TGTGCCAGCAGTTATGGCAGGCAAGAGACCCAGTACTTC.

The table lists this clonotype with many counts. This chain links TRBV28 with TRBJ1-2, with no clear D. Germline V gene sequence: CDR1 MDHEN, CDR2 SYDVKM. V was clipped by 5 bases and J by 10 bases, with 14 bases between them. This CDR3 is 12 amino acids long. In DNA, the CDR3 is TGTGCCAGCAGTCCGCGAAAGACGGTCTACACCTTC. Translating it yields CASSPRKTVYTF.

This sequence joins TRBV12-5 and TRBJ2-2, with 9 bases fitting TRBD1. Germline loops: CDR1 LGHNT, CDR2 FRNRAP. This CDR3 has 15 amino acids. J gave up 5 bases and V 3 bases, and 4 bases lay outside the gene matches. The CDR3 coding sequence is TGTGCTAGTGGTTTCGGCGGGACAGGGACCGGGGAGCTGTTTTTT. This sequence encodes CASGFGGTGTGELFF.

The CDR3 bases are TGTGCCAGCAGCTTAACGCGCGGCGGGACAAGGTCCTACGAGCAGTACTTC. Its protein product is CASSLTRGGTRSYEQYF. The rearrangement links TRBV7-2 to TRBJ2-7; D possibly matches TRBD1 or TRBD2 (6 bases each). CDR1 and CDR2 (germline): SGHTA, FQGNSA. The CDR3 has 17 amino acids. V was clipped by 2 bases and J by 1 base, with 18 bases between them.

This clonotype was observed a single time. The rearrangement joins TRBV24-1 to TRBJ1-1; D call uncertain. The CDR3 spans 16 residues. CDR1 is KGHDR, CDR2 SFDVKD, per germline. V was shortened by 1 base and J by 0 bases, with 11 bases between the two germline ends. Here the CDR3 reads CATSDLGSFMNTEAFF. The CDR3 region has the DNA TGTGCCACCAGTGATTTAGGCAGTTTCATGAACACTGAAGCTTTCTTT.

In this sample, this clonotype turned up many times. The J gene is TRBJ1-6, the V gene TRBV12-3 or TRBV12-4; 8 bases align to TRBD1. The CDR3 runs 14 residues. The junction had 3 bases not matched to a gene; V was cut back by 5 bases and J by 6 bases. CDR3 residues: CASSHDRGNSPLHF. CDR3 nucleotide sequence: TGTGCCAGCAGTCACGACAGGGGTAATTCACCCCTCCACTTT.

This clonotype was recorded a few times. The V gene is TRBV6-5, the J gene TRBJ2-5; TRBD1 or TRBD2 may be the D gene (6 bases each). The CDR3 length is 13 residues. The germline V gene has CDR1 MNHEY and CDR2 SVGAGI. Deletions cut 4 bases from V and 4 bases from J, with 10 bases between. CDR3 residues: CASSSGAGETQYF. The DNA of the CDR3 is TGTGCCAGCAGTTCGGGGGCGGGAGAGACCCAGTACTTC.

This rearrangement joins TRBV28 to TRBJ2-7, with 11 bases fitting TRBD1. CDR3 size: 14 residues. Germline CDR1 reads MDHEN; CDR2 reads SYDVKM. V gave up 6 bases and J gave up 6 bases; unmatched junction bases: 7. This chain's CDR3 is CASSYTGTGGEQYF. CDR3 coding DNA: TGTGCCAGCAGCTACACCGGGACAGGGGGCGAGCAGTACTTC. The whole variable domain, filled in from reference TRBV28 and TRBJ2-7, reads DVKVTQSSRYLVKRTGEKVFLECVQDMDHENMFWYRQDPGLGLRLIYFSYDVKMKEKGDIPEGYSVSREKKERFSLILESASTNQTSMYLCASSYTGTGGEQYFGPGTRLTVT.

J is TRBJ2-5 and V is TRBV11-3; 11 nucleotides agree with TRBD1. This CDR3 is 15 amino acids long. V shed 5 bases, J shed 2 bases, and the junction held 4 bases outside the gene matches. CDR1 and CDR2 (germline): SGHNT, YENEEA. The CDR3 DNA reads as TGTGCCAGCAGCGGGGACAGGGGGTGGCAAGAGACCCAGTACTTC. It codes for CASSGDRGWQETQYF.

The chain joins TRBV7-2 to TRBJ2-2; 11 nucleotides match TRBD2. Trimming took 2 bases from V and 8 from J; bases not matched to a gene: 4. The germline V gene encodes CDR1 SGHTA and CDR2 FQGNSA. This CDR3 comprises 15 residues. CDR3 protein: CASSLTPSGRGELFF. In DNA, the CDR3 is TGTGCCAGCAGCTTAACACCTAGCGGGAGGGGGGAGCTGTTTTTT.

This clonotype was seen ten or more times. This may stem from a read error, because a much larger clone lies one nucleotide away. The chain combines TRBV6-5 with TRBJ1-2, with 7 bases that match TRBD1. Looked up from germline, CDR1 is MNHEY and CDR2 is SVGAGI. The CDR3 has 15 amino acids. CDR3 in DNA: TGTGCCAGCAGTTACTCAGGACAGGCAGACTATGGCTACGCCTTC. This encodes CASSYSGQADYGYAF.

The rearrangement links TRBV2 to TRBJ2-7; 10 bases map to TRBD1. J was trimmed by 2 bases and V by 4 bases; bases with no gene match: 5. Germline V gives CDR1 SNHLY, CDR2 FYNNEI. The CDR3 totals 15 residues. The CDR3 DNA is TGTGCCAGCAGTGGGGGGACAGGGGTTCCCTACGAGCAGTACTTC. Translating gives CASSGGTGVPYEQYF.

V and J are TRBV28 and TRBJ2-2, with D possibly matching TRBD1 (5 bases). The CDR3 spans 13 residues. Trimming cost V 8 bases and J 1 base, with 8 bases left between them. Germline V gene lookup returns CDR1 MDHEN and CDR2 SYDVKM. In DNA, the CDR3 is TGTGCCAGCCCAGACAGGAACACCGGGGAGCTGTTTTTT. It translates to CASPDRNTGELFF. Complete variable domain (other parts from reference TRBV28 and TRBJ2-2): DVKVTQSSRYLVKRTGEKVFLECVQDMDHENMFWYRQDPGLGLRLIYFSYDVKMKEKGDIPEGYSVSREKKERFSLILESASTNQTSMYLCASPDRNTGELFFGEGSRLTVL.

This clonotype was detected many times. This chain connects TRBV12-3 or TRBV12-4 to TRBJ1-2, with a tentative D call TRBD1 (5 bases). Trimming took off 3 bases at V and 2 bases at J, with 13 bases between the two ends. The CDR3 is 15 amino acids. DNA for the CDR3: TGTGCCAGCAGTTTCGACAGAGCCAACAACTATGGCTACACCTTC. Its translation: CASSFDRANNYGYTF.

This clonotype showed up many times. This chain joins TRBV20-1 and TRBJ1-1; 8 bases fit TRBD1. Germline V lookup: CDR1 DFQATT, CDR2 SNEGSKA (reference sequence). This CDR3 spans 13 amino acids. Unmatched junction bases numbered 4, after V lost 3 bases and J lost 4 bases. The CDR3 region has the DNA TGCAGTGCTAGGTCGGACAGGGTCACTGAAGCTTTCTTT. Protein product: CSARSDRVTEAFF.

This clonotype was counted many times. This rearrangement joins TRBV11-3 to TRBJ2-5; D is unclear. The germline V and J ends were trimmed by 1 base and 3 bases, with 15 bases remaining between them. This CDR3 contains 16 residues. From germline, CDR1 is SGHNT and CDR2 YENEEA. CDR3: CASSLGWSPPKETQYF. Written as DNA, the CDR3 is TGTGCCAGCAGCTTAGGTTGGTCCCCCCCAAAAGAGACCCAGTACTTC.

In this sample, this clonotype turned up many times. The chain is built from TRBV11-2 and TRBJ2-3; TRBD2 might be the D (6 bases). The CDR3 contains 17 residues. The V gene lost 5 bases and the J gene lost 2 bases, with 20 bases spanning the gap. Germline V gives CDR1 SGHAT, CDR2 FQNNGV. This CDR3 is CASSIKVRLASTDTQYF. CDR3 nucleotides: TGTGCCAGCAGCATAAAGGTTCGGCTAGCGTCCACAGATACGCAGTATTTT.